This T cell receptor beta chain was identified in a study of T cell responses to AZD1222 COVID-19 vaccine. Repertoires were generated with immunoSEQ multiplex PCR, while TCRdb's copy carries only in-frame clones and drops some. The table includes more than 95,000 clones, around 89% detected once. Overall study findings and caveats: AZD1222 recipients seropositive at baseline numbered only five or six. Most donors were white British and more were female, and clonal diversity was possibly underestimated. Spike-wide coverage was observed for vaccine-associated CD4 TCRs, with dominant responses at 160-218 and 743-854.

On this clone itself: No antigen is known for it.

There are 16 residues in the CDR3. With 7 bases removed from V and 6 bases from J, the gap between germline ends came to 22 bases. CDR1 is MDHEN and CDR2 is SYDVKM in the germline V gene. Specimen: peripheral blood, collected 28 days after the second AZD1222 dose. V gene TRBV28 combines with J gene TRBJ1-5, with D possibly TRBD1 on 5 matching bases. The TCR sequence derives from an adult who received the AZD1222 COVID-19 vaccine. CDR3 in amino acids: CASTPVGTYKIQPQHF. CDR3 nucleotide sequence: TGTGCCAGCACTCCGGTAGGGACTTATAAAATTCAGCCCCAGCATTTT.